The T cell receptor (beta chain) described here comes from a study of T cells in localized non-small cell lung cancer. The V gene's germline CDR1 is MGHRA and CDR2 YSYEKL. The CDR3 has 15 amino acids. The ends were cut back, 1 base at V and 4 bases at J, with 11 bases in the middle. Measured with immunoSEQ multiplex PCR; TCRdb has only the in-frame clones, and not every one. Here the sample spans about 72,000 clones, about four fifths being singletons. This clone has a handful of counts. This receptor was identified in a female donor over 55 with stage I lung adenocarcinoma. The starting material was peripheral blood, obtained before any cancer treatment. V gene TRBV4-1 combines with J gene TRBJ2-1, with no clear D. Here the CDR3 DNA reads TGCGCCAGCAGCCAAGGCGTATTCGCATACAATGAGCAGTTCTTC. Amino acids: CASSQGVFAYNEQFF.